This T cell receptor (beta chain) appears in the sequencing data of a study of blood T cell repertoires in COVID-19. Looking at the study overall: Collection of acute and convalescent COVID-19 samples took place in the United States, Italy and Spain. In each case, the material was cDNA or gDNA derived from T cells, B-cell-depleted T cells, or PBMCs.

Original analysis: The authors estimated nucleated cell counts from reference gene primer amplification. Repertoires were generated with immunoSEQ multiplex PCR, while TCRdb's copy carries only in-frame clones and drops some. V and J calls and clone size are those listed in that table; D and trimming were worked out from the DNA. The sample holds 250,000 to 350,000 clones; roughly 87% are singletons and the top ten take around 2.1%. The CDR3 is 14 residues long. From germline, CDR1 is SGHVS and CDR2 FQNEAQ. V was trimmed by 3 bases and J by 0 bases, leaving 9 bases between them. This sequence joins TRBV7-8 and TRBJ2-7; D may be TRBD2 (6 bases). Sequences were obtained from peripheral blood. The TCR sequence derives from a man younger than 30 with active or convalescent COVID-19. This chain's CDR3 is CASSFGGDSYEQYF. DNA of the CDR3: TGTGCCAGCAGCTTTGGCGGGGACTCCTACGAGCAGTACTTC.